This TCR beta chain was recorded in a study of cytomegalovirus exposure and HLA in healthy donors. Overall study: Earlier findings included 90 million to 120 million unique TCR beta sequences obtained from approximately 170 million T cells.

Primers: 60 Vbeta forward and 13 Jbeta reverse. Clones were read by immunoSEQ multiplex PCR, and TCRdb kept only the in-frame ones, dropping some. The repertoire consists of under 150,000 clones, with 75% to 85% occurring once and the leading ten covering approximately 9.1%. This clone has more than one count but fewer than ten. Sequencing was carried out using PBMCs. The TCR was taken from a woman in her fifties or sixties in good health and CMV-seropositive.

The CDR3 DNA sequence: TGTGCCAGCAGCCTGACTAGCGGCCCTTACGAGCAGTACTTC. Its translation is CASSLTSGPYEQYF. The gene calls are TRBV6-1 and TRBJ2-7, with 9 bases identical to TRBD2. Germline loops: CDR1 MNHNS, CDR2 SASEGT. Trimming took 6 bases from V and 4 from J; bases not matched to a gene: 7. The CDR3 sequence is 14 residues long.